The clone carrying this TCR beta chain was observed many times. Each CDR3 protein is one row after TCRdb ran MiXCR on the multiplex PCR reads. The table has 130,000 or so distinct CDR3 sequences, about 30% seen once. The CDR3 contains 14 residues. With V trimmed by 5 bases and J by 5 bases, 5 bases remained unmatched. The germline V gene has CDR1 SGHVS and CDR2 FQNEAQ. Breast cancer patients provided tissue from their axillary draining lymph nodes. This entry belongs to a study of breast tumors, draining lymph nodes, adjacent tissues. The clonotype originates from a female donor with breast cancer. Some clones in this sample may be carry-over from other donors' samples. Material for sequencing was axillary lymph node tissue. This chain joins TRBV7-8 and TRBJ2-3; 9 bases agree with TRBD1. CDR3 sequence: CASSQMTGGDTQYF. DNA of the CDR3: TGTGCCAGCAGCCAAATGACAGGGGGAGATACGCAGTATTTT.